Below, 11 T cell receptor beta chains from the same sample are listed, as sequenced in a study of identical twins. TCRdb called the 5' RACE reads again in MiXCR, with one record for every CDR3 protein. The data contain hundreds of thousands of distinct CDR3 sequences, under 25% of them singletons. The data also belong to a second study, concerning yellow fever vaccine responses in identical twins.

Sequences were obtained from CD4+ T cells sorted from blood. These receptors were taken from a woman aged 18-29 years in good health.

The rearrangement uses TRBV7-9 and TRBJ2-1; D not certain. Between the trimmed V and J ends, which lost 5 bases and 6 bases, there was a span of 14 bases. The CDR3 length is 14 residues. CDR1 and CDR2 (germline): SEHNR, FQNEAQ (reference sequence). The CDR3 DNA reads TGTGCCAGCAGCATAGGAGCAGTCGGCAATGAGCAGTTCTTC. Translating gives CASSIGAVGNEQFF.

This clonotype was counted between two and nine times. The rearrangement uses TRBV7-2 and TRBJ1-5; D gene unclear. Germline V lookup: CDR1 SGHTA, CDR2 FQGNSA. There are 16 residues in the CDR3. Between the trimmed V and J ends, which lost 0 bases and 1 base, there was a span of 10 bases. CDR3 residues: CASSLAGGFSNQPQHF. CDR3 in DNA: TGTGCCAGCAGCTTAGCAGGTGGATTCAGCAATCAGCCCCAGCATTTT.

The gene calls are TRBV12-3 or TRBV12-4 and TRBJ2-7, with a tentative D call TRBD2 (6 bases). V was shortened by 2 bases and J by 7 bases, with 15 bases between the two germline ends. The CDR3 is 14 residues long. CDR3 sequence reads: CASSLSGGLGEQYF. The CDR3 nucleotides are TGTGCCAGCAGTTTATCCGGGGGTCTGGGGGAGCAGTACTTC.

The CDR3 region is CASSLIGTSGGGGELFF. The CDR3 bases are TGTGCCAGCAGTTTAATAGGGACTAGCGGGGGTGGCGGGGAGCTGTTTTTT. The chain combines TRBV27 with TRBJ2-2, with TRBD2 identical over 14 bases. This CDR3 is 17 amino acids long. J gave up 7 bases and V 2 bases, and 6 bases lay outside the gene matches. Germline CDR1 MNHEY, CDR2 SMNVEV (reference sequence).

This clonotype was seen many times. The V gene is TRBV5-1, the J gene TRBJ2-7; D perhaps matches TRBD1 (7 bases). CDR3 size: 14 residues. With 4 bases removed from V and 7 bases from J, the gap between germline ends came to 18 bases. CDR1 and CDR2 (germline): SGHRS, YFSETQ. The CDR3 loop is CASSIGQAGGEQYF. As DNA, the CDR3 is TGCGCCAGCAGCATAGGACAGGCCGGAGGGGAGCAGTACTTC.

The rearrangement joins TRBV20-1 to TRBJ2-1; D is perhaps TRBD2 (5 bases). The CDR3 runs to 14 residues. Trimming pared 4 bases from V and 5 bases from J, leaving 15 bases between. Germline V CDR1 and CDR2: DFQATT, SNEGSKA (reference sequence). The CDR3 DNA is TGCAGTGCTATCCTATTCGGACTGGACAATGAGCAGTTCTTC. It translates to CSAILFGLDNEQFF.

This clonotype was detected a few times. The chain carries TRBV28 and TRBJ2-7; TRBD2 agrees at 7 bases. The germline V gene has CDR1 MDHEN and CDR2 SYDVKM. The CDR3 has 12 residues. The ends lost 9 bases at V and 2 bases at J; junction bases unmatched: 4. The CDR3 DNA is TGTGCCAGTTTAGGACTAGCCTACGAGCAGTACTTC. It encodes CASLGLAYEQYF.

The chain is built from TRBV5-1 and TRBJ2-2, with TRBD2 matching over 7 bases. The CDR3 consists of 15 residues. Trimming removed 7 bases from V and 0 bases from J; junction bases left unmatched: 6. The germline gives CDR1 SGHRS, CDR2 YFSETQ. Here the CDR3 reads CASAGGNPNTGELFF. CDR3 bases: TGCGCCAGCGCCGGGGGGAACCCGAACACCGGGGAGCTGTTTTTT.

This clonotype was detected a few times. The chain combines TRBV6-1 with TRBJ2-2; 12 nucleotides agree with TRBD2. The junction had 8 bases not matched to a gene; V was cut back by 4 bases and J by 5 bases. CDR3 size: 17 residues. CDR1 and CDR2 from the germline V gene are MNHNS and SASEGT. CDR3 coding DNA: TGTGCCAGCAGTGCCCGGGGGGGACTAGCGGGTACCGGGGAGCTGTTTTTT. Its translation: CASSARGGLAGTGELFF.

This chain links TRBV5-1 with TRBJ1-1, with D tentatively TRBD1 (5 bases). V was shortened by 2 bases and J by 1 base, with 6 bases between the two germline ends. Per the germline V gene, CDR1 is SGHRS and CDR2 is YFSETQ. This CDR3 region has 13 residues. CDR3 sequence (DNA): TGCGCCAGCAGCTTTCAGGGGAACACTGAAGCTTTCTTT. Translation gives CASSFQGNTEAFF. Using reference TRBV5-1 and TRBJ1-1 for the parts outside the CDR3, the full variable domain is KAGVTQTPRYLIKTRGQQVTLSCSPISGHRSVSWYQQTPGQGLQFLFEYFSETQRNKGNFPGRFSGRQFSNSRSEMNVSTLELGDSALYLCASSFQGNTEAFFGQGTRLTVV.

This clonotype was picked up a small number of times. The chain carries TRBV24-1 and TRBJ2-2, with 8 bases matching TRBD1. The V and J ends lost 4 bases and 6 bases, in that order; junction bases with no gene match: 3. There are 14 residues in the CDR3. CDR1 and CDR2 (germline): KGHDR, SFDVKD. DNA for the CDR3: TGTGCCACCAGTGAACCGGGACAGGCCGGGGAGCTGTTTTTT. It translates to CATSEPGQAGELFF.